Below, one T cell receptor (beta chain) is given with its context. As yet, its antigen is unknown. Some clones are missing from TCRdb's copy, which holds only in-frame ones; the method was immunoSEQ multiplex PCR. Among about 96,000 clones, 75% to 90% were seen once, and the ten largest hold about 25%. Germline-derived CDR1 and CDR2 are MNHEY and SVGAGI. The CDR3 has 13 residues. Trimming took off 2 bases at V and 3 bases at J, with 8 bases between the two ends. These data come from a study of T cell responses to AZD1222 COVID-19 vaccine. Whole-study findings and limits: White British ancestry dominated among donors, who included more females, and clonal diversity was possibly underestimated.

The V gene is TRBV6-5, the J gene TRBJ2-7; the D is unclear. Source: peripheral blood, taken on day 0 of AZD1222 vaccination. This sequence originates from an adult in good health. The CDR3 DNA follows: TGTGCCAGCAGTTACCATAGGGTCTACGAGCAGTACTTC. Amino acids: CASSYHRVYEQYF.